This T cell receptor beta chain was identified during a study of T cell changes during pregnancy in multiple sclerosis. Sequencing used immunoSEQ multiplex PCR; TCRdb keeps in-frame clones, though not all of them. The sample has 42,000 or so clones, roughly 91% seen once. The germline V gene has CDR1 LGHNA and CDR2 YSLEER. This CDR3 spans 17 amino acids. Trimming took off 0 bases at V and 3 bases at J, with 17 bases between the two ends. V is TRBV4-3 and J is TRBJ1-2, with D perhaps matching TRBD1 (5 bases). The sequencing here drew on CD8+ T cells from peripheral blood mononuclear cells, taken in the first trimester of pregnancy. The sequence was obtained from a female donor with multiple sclerosis, enrolled in a pregnancy study. This chain's CDR3 is CASSQDGGGSVDYGYTF. DNA for the CDR3: TGCGCCAGCAGCCAAGATGGGGGAGGGTCTGTAGACTATGGCTACACCTTC.